This T cell receptor beta chain was profiled in a study of CD8 T cells in ankylosing spondylitis. TCRdb recomputed calls from the 5' RACE reads with MiXCR, one row per CDR3 protein. The top ten clones hold 6.8% of a sample with 200,000 to 250,000 distinct CDR3 sequences, 9.5% to 12% of them seen once. Regarding the study as a whole: Reported data indicate significant enrichment of disease-linked clones within matched ankylosing spondylitis synovial fluid. Eight highly homologous variants formed a TCR beta motif that appeared characteristic of ankylosing spondylitis blood.

This clonotype showed up just a few times. Its antigen is currently unknown. The V gene lost 2 bases and the J gene lost 5 bases, with 10 bases spanning the gap. CDR3 size: 13 residues. The sample comprised blood, either unsorted or a sorted T cell fraction (not recorded which). This clonotype originated in a male donor with ankylosing spondylitis or in good health (not recorded which). The rearrangement joins TRBV12-3 or TRBV12-4 to TRBJ2-7; possibly TRBD2 for D (6 bases). CDR3: CASSLRQRDEQYF. In nucleotides, the CDR3 is TGTGCCAGCAGTTTAAGGCAGCGGGACGAGCAGTACTTC.